These 17 T cell receptor beta chains were sequenced from one sample in a study of blood T cell repertoires in COVID-19. Libraries were prepared by immunoSEQ multiplex PCR; TCRdb keeps only in-frame clonotypes and omits some of them. The sample has about 44,000 clones; roughly 84% are singletons. Sequencing was carried out using peripheral blood. Receptors were obtained from a woman aged 70 to 79 with acute or convalescent COVID-19.

V gene TRBV10-1 combines with J gene TRBJ1-4; D is undetermined. This CDR3 comprises 13 residues. V was pared by 7 bases and J by 8 bases, with 14 bases between. CDR1 is WNHNN, CDR2 SYGVQD, per germline (reference sequence). The CDR3 reads CASTDRPGEKLFF. As DNA, the CDR3 is TGCGCCAGCACCGATCGCCCGGGGGAAAAACTGTTTTTT.

The genes are TRBV3-1 (or the pseudogene TRBV3-2) and TRBJ2-1; 12 nucleotides match TRBD2. CDR3 length equals 21 residues. The V gene's germline CDR1 is LGHDT and CDR2 YNNKEL (reference sequence). With 0 bases clipped from V and 7 bases from J, the junction kept 19 bases outside the gene matches. The DNA for the CDR3 is TGTGCCAGCAGCCAAGATTGGGCTAGCGGGAGGGCCTTAGATTGGAGGAATGAGCAGTTCTTC. Its translation: CASSQDWASGRALDWRNEQFF.

The gene calls are TRBV11-2 and TRBJ2-7; TRBD2 matches 13 bases. The CDR3 has 18 amino acids. CDR1 is SGHAT, CDR2 FQNNGV, per germline. The V gene end was trimmed by 1 base and the J gene end by 0 bases; junction bases not matched to a gene: 6. The CDR3 region has the DNA TGTGCCAGCAGCTTAGGTAGACTAGCGGGAGGAGCCTCCTACGAGCAGTACTTC. This encodes CASSLGRLAGGASYEQYF.

V gene TRBV7-2 combines with J gene TRBJ1-5; D ambiguous. V was trimmed by 5 bases and J by 4 bases, leaving 9 bases between them. The CDR3 is made up of 13 amino acids. CDR1 SGHTA and CDR2 FQGNSA come from the germline V gene. CDR3 bases: TGTGCCAGCAGCCTTCAGAGGAATCAGCCCCAGCATTTT. Translation: CASSLQRNQPQHF.

This chain joins TRBV11-2 and TRBJ2-6, with D perhaps TRBD1 (5 bases). CDR1 and CDR2 from the germline V gene are SGHAT and FQNNGV. V gave up 5 bases and J gave up 2 bases, with 16 bases separating them. CDR3 size: 17 residues. CDR3 sequence (DNA): TGTGCCAGCAGCAGGGGCCACAGCCTTACTGGGGCCAACGTCCTGACTTTC. Residues: CASSRGHSLTGANVLTF.

This clone was recorded only once. V usage is TRBV6-2 or TRBV6-3 and J usage is TRBJ1-4; 9 nucleotides align to TRBD1. The CDR3 has 18 amino acids. V shed 0 bases and J 5 bases; nucleotides not matched to a gene: 10. Germline V gene sequence: CDR1 MNHEY, CDR2 SVGEGT. The CDR3 coding sequence is TGTGCCAGCAGTTACTCTCATTCGGGACAGGGAATGAATGAAAAACTGTTTTTT. This sequence encodes CASSYSHSGQGMNEKLFF.

V and J are TRBV2 and TRBJ1-1; D gene unclear. V lost 3 bases and J 3 bases, leaving 5 bases between the germline ends. The CDR3 has 12 residues. CDR1 and CDR2 from the germline V gene are SNHLY and FYNNEI. The CDR3 spells CASSDLYTEAFF. Here the CDR3 DNA reads TGTGCCAGCAGTGACCTCTACACTGAAGCTTTCTTT.

For the CDR3, the DNA is TGTGCCAGTAGTACTACAGGGTTAGCTAACTATGGCTACACCTTC. Its protein is CASSTTGLANYGYTF. The chain couples TRBV19 to TRBJ1-2; a possible D gene is TRBD1 (6 bases). The germline V and J ends were trimmed by 4 bases and 0 bases, with 12 bases remaining between them. Germline CDR1 reads LNHDA; CDR2 reads SQIVND (reference sequence). The length of the CDR3 is 15 residues. The full variable domain, in which reference TRBV19 and TRBJ1-2 provide the parts outside the CDR3, is DGGITQSPKYLFRKEGQNVTLSCEQNLNHDAMYWYRQDPGQGLRLIYYSQIVNDFQKGDIAEGYSVSREKKESFPLTVTSAQKNPTAFYLCASSTTGLANYGYTFGSGTRLTVV.

V and J are TRBV6-2 or TRBV6-3 and TRBJ2-1; D unclear. Germline V lookup: CDR1 MNHEY, CDR2 SVGEGT. Trimming pared 6 bases from V and 2 bases from J, leaving 8 bases between. This CDR3 region has 13 residues. CDR3 in amino acids: CASSAEAYNEQFF. CDR3 coding DNA: TGTGCCAGCAGCGCGGAAGCCTACAATGAGCAGTTCTTC.

The chain has TRBV24-1 and TRBJ2-1; TRBD2 matches at 7 bases. CDR3 length equals 16 residues. CDR1 KGHDR and CDR2 SFDVKD come from the germline V gene. V shed 3 bases, J shed 0 bases, and the junction held 4 bases outside the gene matches. Here the CDR3 reads CATSDNGRPSYNEQFF. In nucleotides, the CDR3 is TGTGCCACCAGTGATAACGGGAGGCCCTCCTACAATGAGCAGTTCTTC.

This clone was counted between two and nine times. The chain carries TRBV7-6 and TRBJ2-5; 14 bases agree with TRBD2. The CDR3 is 17 amino acids. Germline values: CDR1 SGHVS, CDR2 FNYEAQ. The ends lost 5 bases at V and 5 bases at J; junction bases unmatched: 10. In DNA, the CDR3 is TGTGCCAGCAGCCGGGGGACTAGCGGGAGAGGCGGGGAGACCCAGTACTTC. It yields the protein CASSRGTSGRGGETQYF.

This chain links TRBV27 with TRBJ1-2; possible D gene TRBD1, 6 bases. V was cut by 2 bases and J by 2 bases, with 12 bases left in between. Germline CDR1 and CDR2: MNHEY and SMNVEV (reference sequence). The CDR3 contains 15 residues. The CDR3 DNA follows: TGTGCCAGCAGTTTAAAGACAGGCGTCAACTATGGCTACACCTTC. Translation: CASSLKTGVNYGYTF.

The chain is built from TRBV6-8 and TRBJ2-7; 7 bases match TRBD2. CDR3 length: 13 amino acids. Germline trimming cut 6 bases from V and 3 bases from J; bases unmatched to any gene: 5. Germline V lookup: CDR1 MNHGY, CDR2 SAAAGT. In DNA, the CDR3 is TGTGCCAGCAGCACAGGACTAGGCTACGAGCAGTACTTC. It is translated as CASSTGLGYEQYF.

The chain carries TRBV27 and TRBJ1-2, with D perhaps TRBD1 (6 bases). CDR1 is MNHEY and CDR2 is SMNVEV in the germline V gene (reference sequence). This CDR3 has 14 amino acids. V was shortened by 6 bases and J by 0 bases, with 11 bases between the two germline ends. The DNA of the CDR3 is TGTGCCAGCAGGCGAGGACAGTCTAACTATGGCTACACCTTC. Protein sequence: CASRRGQSNYGYTF.

The rearrangement links TRBV6-4 to TRBJ2-1, with TRBD2 as a possible D gene (5 bases). The CDR3 is 15 residues long. Trimming shortened V by 5 bases and J by 2 bases, and 13 bases separated the two germline ends. The V gene's germline CDR1 is MRHNA and CDR2 SNTAGT. The CDR3 region is CASSPQRGTYNEQFF. DNA of the CDR3: TGTGCCAGCAGTCCACAGCGAGGGACCTACAATGAGCAGTTCTTC.

The chain uses TRBV7-9 and TRBJ2-6; 7 nucleotides line up with TRBD1. V shed 5 bases and J 4 bases; nucleotides not matched to a gene: 8. The CDR3 runs to 16 residues. CDR1 SEHNR and CDR2 FQNEAQ come from the germline V gene (reference sequence). The CDR3, as DNA: TGTGCCAGCAGCCCCTTAACAGGGGTAGGGGCCAACGTCCTGACTTTC. Its protein product is CASSPLTGVGANVLTF.

V is TRBV5-1 and J is TRBJ2-7; 9 bases line up with TRBD1. Germline lookup yields CDR1 SGHRS and CDR2 YFSETQ. J was trimmed by 4 bases and V by 4 bases; bases with no gene match: 6. The CDR3 totals 14 residues. The CDR3 nucleotides read TGCGCCAGCAGCGCCGGGACAGGGACGTACGAGCAGTACTTC. Protein product: CASSAGTGTYEQYF.